Listed here is a single T cell receptor beta chain. The antigen it recognizes is unknown. No much larger clone exists at a distance of one base, and base qualities are not known. These data are taken from a study of circulating and synovial CD4+ cells in juvenile arthritis (dated by TCRdb to 2013 to 2014). Regarding the research as a whole: Within each patient, the TCRbeta CDR3 repertoires of synovial CD4 T cells, bulk blood CD4 T cells and circulating HLA-DR+ CD4 T cells were compared. Repertoire sequencing was performed with the aim of confirming enrichment of synovial clonotypes in a circulating synovial-like CD4 T cell subset.

From cysteine to phenylalanine, the CDR3 is 14 amino acids long. Left in the record is the CDR3 DNA by itself, 42 bases read in frame from the first base. V loses 3 bases, J loses 2 bases, and the germline ends lie 10 bases apart. CDR1 and CDR2, looked up from the germline V gene (reference sequence), are SEHNR and FQNEAQ. Donors of the sequenced samples were patients with active juvenile idiopathic arthritis. Right after thawing, the cells went straight into sorting, and Live/Dead Fixable Near-IR Stain was used to exclude dead cells. What the authors observed across the whole study: CPL and bulk blood CD4 samples differed in T cell genome counts by at least an order of magnitude, so sample-size effects were addressed. Synovial and circulating pathogenic-like lymphocyte repertoires were less diverse than bulk blood CD4 repertoires, with some CPL samples as oligoclonal as synovium. Circulating pathogenic-like lymphocytes clustered together with synovial T cells and shared a substantially larger fraction of CDR3 sequences with synovium than bulk blood did. Overlap with synovium increased with sequencing depth, so measured shared-clonotype fractions likely underestimated the full repertoire overlap. No difference between circulating pathogenic-like lymphocytes and bulk blood T cells was detected by traditional Vbeta family usage analysis.

The library was built by means of the immunoSEQ multiplex PCR assay. TCRbeta CDR3 sequencing was carried out by an external provider as a commercial service. In the authors' own workflow: The analyses used productive nucleotide sequences together with amino acid sequences obtained by in silico translation. Diversity was measured as Renyi entropy over a range of alpha values, and the median of 200 repeated subsamples was taken to equalise sample size. Pairwise repertoire distance was calculated as one minus the Chao-modified Jaccard index, correcting for under-sampling, and used for clustering. Frequency-weighted overlap with synovial clonotypes was calculated over 200 sample sizes with 200 draws without replacement at each size, and the overlap was reported at the size of the smaller sample. TCRdb holds this immuneACCESS table with in-frame rearrangements only. Some clones are missing; in checked studies, unresolved V genes explain under half, and the rest has no known cause. That table supplies the V and J calls and clone size; D and trimming were determined from the DNA. Here the sample has about 32,000 clones; roughly 95% occur a single time. The ten largest clones add up to around 0.7% of the sample.

The material sequenced was CD4+ T cells from blood. This clonotype was obtained from a human donor with juvenile idiopathic arthritis. Recombination connected TRBV7-9 to TRBJ1-2, with a weak D call of TRBD1 (5 bases match). The sequenced DNA is TGTGCCAGCAGCTTCGGGACTGGGAACTATGGCTACACCTTC. The encoded protein is CASSFGTGNYGYTF.